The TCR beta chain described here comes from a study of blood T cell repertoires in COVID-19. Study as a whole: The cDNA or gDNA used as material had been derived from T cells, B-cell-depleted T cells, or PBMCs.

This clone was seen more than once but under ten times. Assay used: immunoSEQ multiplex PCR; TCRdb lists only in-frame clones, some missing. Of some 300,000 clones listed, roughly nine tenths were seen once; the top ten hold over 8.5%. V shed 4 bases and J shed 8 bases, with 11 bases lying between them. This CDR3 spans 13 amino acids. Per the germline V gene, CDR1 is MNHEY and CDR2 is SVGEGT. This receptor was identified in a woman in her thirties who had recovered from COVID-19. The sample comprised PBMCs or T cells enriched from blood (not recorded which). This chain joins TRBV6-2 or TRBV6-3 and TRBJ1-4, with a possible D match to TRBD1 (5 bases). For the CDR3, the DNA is TGTGCCAGCAGTTCTCAGGGAGGCGAAAAACTGTTTTTT. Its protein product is CASSSQGGEKLFF.